The clone carrying this T cell receptor (beta chain) was picked up one time. The entry originates in a study of blood T cell repertoires in COVID-19. Background on the study: Italy, Spain and the United States were the sources of the convalescent and acute COVID-19 samples.

The study recruited people aged 18 to 89 years across roughly 25 US areas. V lost 0 bases and J lost 2, with 17 bases in between. The CDR3 is 17 residues long. The germline V gene encodes CDR1 SGDLS and CDR2 YYNGEE. Generated by immunoSEQ multiplex PCR, the TCRdb table keeps only in-frame clones and is missing some. This sample has roughly 190,000 clones, with 85% to 90% found just once. This clonotype was sampled from a woman in her thirties or forties in a cohort exposed to, infected with or recovered from COVID-19 (not recorded which). The chain links TRBV9 to TRBJ1-1; a weak D match, TRBD1 (5 bases). Sample: PBMCs or T cells enriched from blood (not recorded which). In DNA form, the CDR3 reads TGTGCCAGCAGCGTAGAAGGGGATTTTGCTGTAAACACTGAAGCTTTCTTT. Protein product: CASSVEGDFAVNTEAFF. Full variable domain (remainder filled in from reference TRBV9 and TRBJ1-1): DSGVTQTPKHLITATGQRVTLRCSPRSGDLSVYWYQQSLDQGLQFLIQYYNGEERAKGNILERFSAQQFPDLHSELNLSSLELGDSALYFCASSVEGDFAVNTEAFFGQGTRLTVV.